The T cell receptor (beta chain) under discussion was sequenced for a study of blood T cell repertoires in COVID-19. At the level of the study: Spain, Italy and the United States supplied samples that represented acute and convalescent COVID-19. The analysed material was cDNA or gDNA that came from T cells, B-cell-depleted T cells, or PBMCs.

As originally analysed: Using reference gene primer amplification, nucleated cell counts were estimated. Sequencing was performed with immunoSEQ multiplex PCR; in TCRdb, only in-frame clones are kept and a portion is missing. For V, J and clone size, that table is used; D and trimming come from the DNA. The sample has 350,000 or so clones; around 90% are singletons. This TCR was recovered from a man younger than 35 with active or convalescent COVID-19. Sequencing was carried out using peripheral blood.

The DNA for the CDR3 is TGTGCCAGCAACACGGAGGCTCGTAACTATGGCTACACCTTC. Translation: CASNTEARNYGYTF. The chain combines TRBV2 with TRBJ1-2; D remains unclear. From germline, CDR1 is SNHLY and CDR2 FYNNEI. This CDR3 has 14 residues. The V end was cut by 7 bases, the J end by 1 base, with 13 bases between.